This record concerns one T cell receptor beta chain sequence. Its antigen is undetermined. Cryopreserved PBMCs supplied 1.5 to 2.5 micrograms of genomic DNA for TCR beta libraries. This entry belongs to a study of cytotoxic CD8 clonotypes in ibrutinib-treated CLL. Findings and limits, study-wide: Pretreatment clonality was elevated relative to age-matched healthy donors and paralleled circulating CD8+ T-cell counts.

V was pared by 3 bases and J by 2 bases, with 11 bases of the junction left unmatched. From germline, CDR1 is KGHSH and CDR2 LQKENI. The CDR3 sequence is 17 residues long. The intended depth for sequencing was 1 in 200,000 to 1 in 1 million T cells. The assay was immunoSEQ multiplex PCR, and TCRdb's table has in-frame clones only and misses some. Of 150,000 to 250,000 clones listed, 72% were seen once; the top ten hold about an eighth. The J gene is TRBJ2-3, the V gene TRBV18; 7 positions agree with TRBD2. Sequencing was performed on PBMCs, taken after 24 months of ibrutinib treatment. The sequence came from a human donor with chronic lymphocytic leukemia. CDR3 nucleotide sequence: TGTGCCAGCTCACCTGAGCTGACTAGCCCAATCACAGATACGCAGTATTTT. Protein product: CASSPELTSPITDTQYF. The variable domain in full, completed from reference TRBV18 and TRBJ2-3, reads NAGVMQNPRHLVRRRGQEARLRCSPMKGHSHVYWYRQLPEEGLKFMVYLQKENIIDESGMPKERFSAEFPKEGPSILRIQQVVRGDSAAYFCASSPELTSPITDTQYFGPGTRLTVL.